Sequencing of this T cell receptor (beta chain) was carried out in a study of T cells in Graves' hyperthyroidism and ophthalmopathy (dated by TCRdb to 2018 to 2020). Regarding the research as a whole: Peripheral blood was collected at initial diagnosis, before any treatment. The paper reports TCR Vbeta CDR3 sequencing of over 130 peripheral blood samples: 40 to 45 ophthalmopathy, under 80 hyperthyroidism and approximately 17 progressor patients. The study also compared thyroid tissue and blood T-cell repertoires from a handful of Graves' hyperthyroidism patients. Whether ophthalmopathy could be predicted prospectively was tested in an independent validation cohort made up of some 20 hyperthyroidism patients plus 17 patients who later progressed to ophthalmopathy. The 100 discovery patients were divided at random into training and test sets in a 7:3 ratio. TCR V-J signatures able to tell the groups apart were searched for in a discovery cohort of 100 or so patients, of whom over 40 had Graves' ophthalmopathy and around 58 had stable Graves' hyperthyroidism. After blood sampling, hyperthyroidism patients were treated with methimazole at a starting dose of 30 mg daily, and ophthalmopathy patients were treated with high-dose intravenous methylprednisolone.

This clonotype was observed a handful of times. What this receptor recognizes is not known. One junction end does not reproduce the germline sequence, and a read error may be involved. Stable Graves' hyperthyroidism was defined as the absence of progression to ophthalmopathy over 18 months of follow-up. Hyperthyroidism patients were aged 18 to 65 years and newly diagnosed, with disease duration of less than 2 months. Exclusion was applied to patients with uncontrolled infections, other autoimmune diseases, pregnancy or lactation. Diagnoses were established on the basis of clinical symptoms, serum thyroxine and TRAb, thyroid ultrasound, and orbital computed tomography. PBMCs were isolated from about 9.1 ml of fresh peripheral blood by Ficoll-Paque density gradient centrifugation. Total RNA was extracted with Trizol reagent, and quality was checked on an Agilent 2100 Bioanalyzer. Inclusive of the bounding cysteine and phenylalanine, the CDR3 is 16 residues long. The sequence is cut down to CDR3 DNA, 48 bases in frame from base 1. Via the germline V gene (reference sequence), CDR1 is DFQATT and CDR2 SNEGSKA.

Summary of the overall study and its limitations: Sample size was not statistically predetermined, and investigators were not blinded to group allocation. A 13 V-J signature model separated ophthalmopathy from stable hyperthyroidism, with approximately 86% sensitivity and roughly 81% specificity in cross-validation and 80%/75% in testing. In validation, progression to ophthalmopathy was predicted by the model with more than 65% sensitivity and approximately 78% specificity, a median of roughly 6 months before onset. Most expanded thyroid clonotypes (frequency above 0.001) were also detected in blood, a finding suggesting that blood repertoires may reflect thyroid immune responses.

Amplification of TCR beta CDR3 regions was carried out from RNA transcripts. The TCR CDR3 was subjected to a first round of RT-PCR using the HTBI primer set and the Qiagen OneStep RT-PCR kit. Libraries were constructed in a second round of multiplex PCR, after which size selection and purification were carried out. The libraries were sequenced on an Illumina HiSeq2000 using paired-end 100 bp reads. From the authors' description of their analysis: SOAPnuke was used to process the raw data, throwing out any read that contained adapters or uncalled bases, had a mean Phred below 15, or lacked an exact constant-primer or identifier match. COPE v1.2.5 was used to merge high-quality paired reads, and clonotypes were defined as unique nucleotide sequences. MiTCR v1.1 was used to align the clonotypes against IMGT TRBV, TRBD and TRBJ reference segments. Only V-J combinations with frequency above 0.0001, covering 99% to 99.2% of repertoires, were analysed. A TCS score was defined as the ratio between F50 (clonal expansion) and ExV (chaos), using BLOSUM62-based TCRdist between CDR3 peptides within each V-J. Welch's t-statistics and random forest reduced just over 500 V-J features to 10 to 15, which were used in a naive Bayes classifier (R e1071). TCRdb trimmed the raw reads at Q25, called clones with MiXCR and kept productive beta chains. Rows are unified per CDR3 protein, each entry keeping the most common DNA and genes. The V and J calls reflect TCRdb's pipeline rather than the authors' work. The sample includes approximately 380,000 distinct CDR3 sequences, with about 19% observed a single time. The top ten constitute 3.5% to 4% of the sample.

The source of this sequence is a woman in her late teens or twenties with Graves' hyperthyroidism. The sequenced sample consisted of blood. Here the chain combines TRBV20-1 and TRBJ2-4, with 12 central nucleotides matching TRBD2. CDR3 protein: CSAIASGGAAKNIKYF. The DNA is TGCAGTGCTATAGCTAGCGGGGGGGCCGCCAAAAACATTAAGTACTTC.